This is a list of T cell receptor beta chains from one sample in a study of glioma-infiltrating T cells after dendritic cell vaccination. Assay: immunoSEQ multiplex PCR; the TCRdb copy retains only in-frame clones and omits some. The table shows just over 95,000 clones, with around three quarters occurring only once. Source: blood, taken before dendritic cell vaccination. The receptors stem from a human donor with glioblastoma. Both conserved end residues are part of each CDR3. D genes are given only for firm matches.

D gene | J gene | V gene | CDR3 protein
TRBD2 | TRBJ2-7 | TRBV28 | CASSSHSGDYEQYF
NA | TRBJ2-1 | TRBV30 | CAWGRGPSYNEQFF
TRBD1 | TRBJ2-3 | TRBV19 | CASSIRGQGTDTQYF
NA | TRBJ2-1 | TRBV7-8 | CASSSDWSSYNEQFF
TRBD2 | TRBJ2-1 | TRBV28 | CASNELAEIHEQFF
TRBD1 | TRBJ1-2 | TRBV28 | CASSPGGNYGYTF
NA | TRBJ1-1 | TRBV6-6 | CASTETGLNTEAFF
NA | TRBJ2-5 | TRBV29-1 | CSVMPWAHQETQYF
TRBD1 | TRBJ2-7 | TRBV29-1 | CSVSLQGNEQYF
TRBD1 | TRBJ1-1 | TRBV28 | CASSVTGGGSWGTEAFF
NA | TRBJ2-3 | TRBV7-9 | CASSNNQGLAQYF
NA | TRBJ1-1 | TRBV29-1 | CSVRRGTMNTEAFF
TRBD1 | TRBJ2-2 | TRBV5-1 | CASSSGTGGAASAGELFF
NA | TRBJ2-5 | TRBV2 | CASSVPGQETQYF
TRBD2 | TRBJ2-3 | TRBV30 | CAWSITLSGGTDTQYF
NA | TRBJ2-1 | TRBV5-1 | CASSLVQGKDNEQFF
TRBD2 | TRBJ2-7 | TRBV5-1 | CASSASGDLYEQYF
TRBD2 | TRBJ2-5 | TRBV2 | CASSLLAGKQETQYF
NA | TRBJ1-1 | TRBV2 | CASSVGEGNTEAFF
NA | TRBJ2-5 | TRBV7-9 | CASHLSGWETQYF
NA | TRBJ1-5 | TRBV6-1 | CASSDSWAGFLSPSNQPQHF
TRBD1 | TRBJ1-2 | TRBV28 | CASSSLGQGARGYTF
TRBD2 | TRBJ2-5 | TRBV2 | CASNSMTSGPQETQYF
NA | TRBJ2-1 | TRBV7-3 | CASSAGTAYNEQFF
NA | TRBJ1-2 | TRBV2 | CARQGRYGGQNYGYTF
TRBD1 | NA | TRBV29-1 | CSVVSRDRGISYEQYF
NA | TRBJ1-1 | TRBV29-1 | CSLLTLGGTEAFF
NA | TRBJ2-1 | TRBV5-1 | CASSLEEGTPSNEQFF
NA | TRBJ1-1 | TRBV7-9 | CASSLITGGPRGSTEAFF
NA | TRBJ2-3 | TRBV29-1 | CSVEVAGLGDTQYF
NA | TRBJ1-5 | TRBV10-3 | CAISEGVSNQPQHF
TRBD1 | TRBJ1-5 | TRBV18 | CASSPGTGSNQPQHF
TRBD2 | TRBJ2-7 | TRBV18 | CASSRSGVRDEQYF
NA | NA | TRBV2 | CASRDYPYEQYF